What follows are 2 T cell receptor beta chains derived from one specimen sequenced in a study of graft-versus-host responses after intestinal transplantation. Profiled with immunoSEQ multiplex PCR; TCRdb holds only in-frame clones, not every one. The table has 40,000 or so clones, roughly 91% seen once. The sample in question was PBMCs, obtained 260 to 280 days after transplant. Receptors were obtained from a human patient who received an intestinal transplant, so some T cells may come from the graft donor.

The chain links TRBV2 to TRBJ1-2, with 9 bases identical to TRBD1. Germline lookup yields CDR1 SNHLY and CDR2 FYNNEI. The J segment lost 6 bases and the V segment lost 8 bases, leaving 4 bases of the junction unmatched. The CDR3 runs 12 residues. The CDR3: CASWTGEDGYTF. CDR3 DNA sequence: TGTGCCAGCTGGACAGGGGAAGATGGCTACACCTTC.

This clone was observed a single time. The chain links TRBV7-8 to TRBJ2-1; 9 bases are a match to TRBD1. The CDR3 spans 15 residues. Germline V lookup: CDR1 SGHVS, CDR2 FQNEAQ. V was pared by 5 bases and J by 5 bases, with 7 bases of the junction left unmatched. In nucleotides, the CDR3 is TGTGCCAGCAGCCCATTGGGACAGGGAAACAATGAGCAGTTCTTC. Its protein product is CASSPLGQGNNEQFF.